These 28 T cell receptor beta chains were sequenced from one sample in a study of blood T cell repertoires in COVID-19. The data were produced by immunoSEQ multiplex PCR, yet TCRdb's version contains in-frame clones alone and is incomplete. The table records approximately 530,000 clones, approximately 88% of them present only once. Material: peripheral blood. All receptors derive from a woman aged 45-65 years with COVID-19, enrolled during active disease.

This sequence joins TRBV2 and TRBJ2-5; 10 bases align to TRBD1. The CDR3 covers 13 residues. Trimming took 9 bases from V and 5 from J; bases not matched to a gene: 6. The germline gives CDR1 SNHLY, CDR2 FYNNEI. Here the CDR3 DNA reads TGTGCCAGAGGACAGGGGGGATTGGAGACCCAGTACTTC. Translating it yields CARGQGGLETQYF.

This clone was detected only a few times. CDR3 region: CASSGNRNTEAFF. The CDR3 DNA follows: TGCGCCAGCAGTGGGAACAGAAACACTGAAGCTTTCTTT. V usage is TRBV10-1 and J usage is TRBJ1-1; the D is unclear. There are 13 residues in the CDR3. V lost 4 bases to trimming and J lost 2 bases, with 8 bases between them. CDR1 and CDR2 (germline): WNHNN, SYGVQD (reference sequence).

The gene calls are TRBV6-1 and TRBJ2-2; D may be TRBD2 (5 bases). This CDR3 comprises 17 residues. Per the germline V gene, CDR1 is MNHNS and CDR2 is SASEGT. Trimming stripped 2 bases from V and 0 bases from J, with 13 bases between. CDR3 bases: TGTGCCAGCAGTGAAATCTGGAGGCTCCCGAACACCGGGGAGCTGTTTTTT. This translates into CASSEIWRLPNTGELFF.

V usage is TRBV24-1 and J usage is TRBJ2-3; possibly TRBD2 for D (6 bases). The CDR3 extends over 14 amino acids. The V end was cut by 5 bases, the J end by 2 bases, with 10 bases between. Looked up from germline, CDR1 is KGHDR and CDR2 is SFDVKD. CDR3 bases: TGTGCCACCAGTGTTGCGGGGTACACAGATACGCAGTATTTT. This codes for CATSVAGYTDTQYF.

This chain uses TRBV4-1 with TRBJ2-1; 7 bases match TRBD1. Germline values: CDR1 MGHRA, CDR2 YSYEKL. This CDR3 comprises 15 residues. The V segment lost 5 bases and the J segment 6 bases; nucleotides outside the gene matches: 10. CDR3 sequence: CASSFAGGTGNEQFF. DNA for the CDR3: TGCGCCAGCAGCTTCGCAGGGGGTACGGGCAATGAGCAGTTCTTC.

This clone was observed a single time. The DNA of the CDR3 is TGCGCCAGCAGCCTGAGACAGGCAGCAGATACGCAGTATTTT. It yields the protein CASSLRQAADTQYF. This chain uses TRBV5-1 with TRBJ2-3; TRBD1 might be the D (6 bases). V shed 4 bases and J shed 4 bases, with 13 bases lying between them. The CDR3 length is 14 residues. CDR1 is SGHRS and CDR2 is YFSETQ in the germline V gene.

The CDR3 sequence: CASSEGSSLYEQYF. The DNA of the CDR3 is TGTGCCAGCAGTGAAGGAAGTAGCTTGTACGAGCAGTACTTC. This chain uses TRBV6-1 with TRBJ2-7; D gene ambiguous. CDR1 and CDR2 from the germline V gene are MNHNS and SASEGT. Trimming pared 1 base from V and 4 bases from J, leaving 11 bases between. The CDR3 consists of 14 residues.

The gene calls are TRBV7-6 and TRBJ1-4; 10 bases fit TRBD1. The CDR3 is made up of 15 amino acids. In germline, CDR1 is SGHVS, CDR2 FNYEAQ. After removal of 5 bases from V and 7 bases from J, the junction contained 7 bases not matched to a gene. CDR3: CASSRTGTGVEKLFF. The CDR3 DNA is TGTGCCAGCAGCCGAACCGGGACAGGGGTTGAAAAACTGTTTTTT. Complete variable domain (other parts from reference TRBV7-6 and TRBJ1-4): GAGVSQSPRYKVTKRGQDVALRCDPISGHVSLYWYRQALGQGPEFLTYFNYEAQQDKSGLPNDRFSAERPEGSISTLTIQRTEQRDSAMYRCASSRTGTGVEKLFFGSGTQLSVL.

The rearrangement links TRBV6-6 to TRBJ1-5, with 7 bases that match TRBD1. V trimming: 2 bases; J trimming: 5 bases; junction bases outside the gene matches: 9. Germline V gene lookup returns CDR1 MNHNY and CDR2 SVGAGI (reference sequence). This CDR3 is built from 16 residues. As DNA, the CDR3 is TGTGCCAGCAGTTACGAAAACAGGGGAGAGGATCAGCCCCAGCATTTT. It specifies CASSYENRGEDQPQHF.

The chain uses TRBV15 and TRBJ1-4; 9 nucleotides match TRBD1. CDR1 and CDR2 (germline): LNHNV, YYDKDF (reference sequence). The CDR3 runs 16 residues. V shed 1 base, J shed 8 bases, and the junction held 8 bases outside the gene matches. The chain's CDR3 is CATSRGPQGAGEKLFF. CDR3 DNA: TGTGCCACCAGCAGAGGCCCACAGGGGGCTGGGGAAAAACTGTTTTTT.

The chain carries TRBV7-9 and TRBJ1-1, with 8 bases aligning to TRBD1. This CDR3 comprises 17 residues. Germline V lookup: CDR1 SEHNR, CDR2 FQNEAQ (reference sequence). Trimming at V came to 1 base and at J to 1 base, leaving 8 bases not matched to a gene. The CDR3 DNA reads as TGTGCCAGCAGCTTAGGAAAGACAGGGGTGAGGAACACTGAAGCTTTCTTT. As protein: CASSLGKTGVRNTEAFF.

This chain connects TRBV28 to TRBJ2-2; tentatively, D is TRBD2 (5 bases). This CDR3 is 15 amino acids long. Trimming took off 5 bases at V and 0 bases at J, with 10 bases between the two ends. Germline CDR1 MDHEN, CDR2 SYDVKM. CDR3 sequence reads: CASSPGLANTGELFF. As DNA, the CDR3 is TGTGCCAGCAGTCCGGGATTAGCGAACACCGGGGAGCTGTTTTTT.

This clone appeared once. The rearrangement links TRBV15 to TRBJ2-3; 7 bases agree with TRBD2. V lost 0 bases to trimming and J lost 5 bases; unmatched junction nucleotides: 11. The CDR3 is 17 residues long. The germline gives CDR1 LNHNV, CDR2 YYDKDF (reference sequence). In nucleotides, the CDR3 is TGTGCCACCAGCAGAGATTACTCTAGTGGGGGGGAAGATACGCAGTATTTT. It yields the protein CATSRDYSSGGEDTQYF.

This chain's CDR3 is CATSDPAGLVDTQYF. CDR3 sequence (DNA): TGTGCCACCAGTGACCCAGCGGGGCTGGTAGATACGCAGTATTTT. V gene TRBV24-1 combines with J gene TRBJ2-3, with TRBD2 matching over 7 bases. Trimming cost V 4 bases and J 5 bases; bases outside gene matches: 8. This CDR3 is 15 amino acids long. Germline-derived CDR1 and CDR2 are KGHDR and SFDVKD.

The chain employs TRBV6-1 and TRBJ1-5, with D perhaps TRBD1 (5 bases). Looked up from germline, CDR1 is MNHNS and CDR2 is SASEGT. V lost 1 base and J 5 bases, leaving 9 bases between the germline ends. This CDR3 contains 14 residues. The CDR3 spells CASSEVIGDQPQHF. The CDR3 coding sequence is TGTGCCAGCAGTGAAGTGATAGGGGATCAGCCCCAGCATTTT.

V is TRBV6-1 and J is TRBJ1-2; D is unresolved. CDR1 and CDR2 (germline): MNHNS, SASEGT. The CDR3 sequence is 12 residues long. With 3 bases removed from V and 7 bases from J, the gap between germline ends came to 9 bases. The chain's CDR3 is CASSDRGSGYTF. Here the CDR3 DNA reads TGTGCCAGCAGTGACCGGGGTTCTGGCTACACCTTC.

The chain is built from TRBV30 and TRBJ1-4, with 7 bases identical to TRBD1. CDR1 is GTSNPN, CDR2 SVGIG, per germline (reference sequence). The length of the CDR3 is 15 residues. Trimming at V came to 3 bases and at J to 0 bases, leaving 4 bases not matched to a gene. CDR3 in amino acids: CAWRARGATNEKLFF. The DNA of the CDR3 is TGTGCCTGGAGGGCCAGGGGGGCAACTAATGAAAAACTGTTTTTT.

V is TRBV5-1 and J is TRBJ2-7, with D possibly TRBD1 on 5 matching bases. CDR3 length equals 14 residues. Germline CDR1 is SGHRS and CDR2 is YFSETQ. The V gene lost 2 bases and the J gene lost 5 bases, with 14 bases spanning the gap. This CDR3 reads CASSFETETDEQYF. In DNA, the CDR3 is TGCGCCAGCAGCTTTGAGACAGAAACTGACGAGCAGTACTTC.

The chain is built from TRBV27 and TRBJ1-1; 10 bases are a match to TRBD1. Germline V lookup: CDR1 MNHEY, CDR2 SMNVEV (reference sequence). The ends lost 3 bases at V and 1 base at J; junction bases unmatched: 5. The CDR3 length is 16 residues. The CDR3 here is CASSFDRGLGNTEAFF. Here the CDR3 DNA reads TGTGCCAGCAGTTTCGACAGGGGGCTAGGGAACACTGAAGCTTTCTTT.

The V call is TRBV6-5, the J call TRBJ1-3, with D possibly being TRBD1 (6 bases). Per germline, CDR1 MNHEY and CDR2 SVGAGI. V lost 5 bases and J lost 1, with 9 bases in between. This CDR3 is built from 14 residues. The CDR3 here is CASSPDRSGNTIYF. The CDR3 DNA is TGTGCCAGCAGTCCTGACAGGTCTGGAAACACCATATATTTT.

This clone was picked up one time. This rearrangement joins TRBV27 to TRBJ1-6; D gene ambiguous. The germline V and J ends were trimmed by 0 bases and 7 bases, with 16 bases remaining between them. Germline V gene sequence: CDR1 MNHEY, CDR2 SMNVEV (reference sequence). The CDR3 is made up of 17 amino acids. The CDR3 DNA sequence: TGTGCCAGCAGTTTATCGAAGGCGGCAACTTCAAATTCACCCCTCCACTTT. This encodes CASSLSKAATSNSPLHF.

The chain couples TRBV18 to TRBJ2-3; D may be TRBD1 (6 bases). The CDR3 is 15 amino acids. Germline CDR1 is KGHSH and CDR2 is LQKENI. Trimming left V 3 bases short and J 6 bases short, with 16 bases between. The CDR3 is CASSPYRAGEDTQYF. The CDR3 DNA reads as TGTGCCAGCTCACCTTATCGGGCAGGGGAGGATACGCAGTATTTT.

This chain links TRBV12-5 with TRBJ1-1, with no clear D. Germline assignment: CDR1 LGHNT and CDR2 FRNRAP. The V gene lost 5 bases and the J gene lost 4 bases, with 14 bases spanning the gap. The CDR3 contains 14 residues. The CDR3 region is CASGMGPEGTEAFF. DNA of the CDR3: TGTGCTAGTGGTATGGGCCCAGAGGGCACTGAAGCTTTCTTT.

The gene calls are TRBV4-1 and TRBJ2-3, with TRBD1 matching over 12 bases. Germline CDR1 MGHRA, CDR2 YSYEKL. With V trimmed by 0 bases and J by 2 bases, 6 bases remained unmatched. The CDR3 sequence is 18 residues long. DNA for the CDR3: TGCGCCAGCAGCCAAGATGGGACAGGGGGCCTTTCCACAGATACGCAGTATTTT. Amino acids: CASSQDGTGGLSTDTQYF.

The chain recombines TRBV11-3 with TRBJ2-1; D possibly corresponds to TRBD2 (6 bases). V lost 5 bases and J lost 4, with 15 bases in between. This CDR3 is built from 15 residues. Germline loops: CDR1 SGHNT, CDR2 YENEEA. The CDR3 here is CASSPGVAAYNEQFF. The DNA for the CDR3 is TGTGCCAGCAGCCCGGGGGTAGCGGCTTACAATGAGCAGTTCTTC.

V gene TRBV5-1 combines with J gene TRBJ2-1; a possible D gene is TRBD1 (7 bases). V gave up 1 base and J gave up 6 bases, with 14 bases separating them. This CDR3 spans 15 amino acids. Germline V gene sequence: CDR1 SGHRS, CDR2 YFSETQ. The CDR3 nucleotides are TGCGCCAGCAGCTTGCAACGACAGGGAGGCAATGAGCAGTTCTTC. Encoded protein: CASSLQRQGGNEQFF. Looking up the rest from reference TRBV5-1 and TRBJ2-1 gives the full variable domain: KAGVTQTPRYLIKTRGQQVTLSCSPISGHRSVSWYQQTPGQGLQFLFEYFSETQRNKGNFPGRFSGRQFSNSRSEMNVSTLELGDSALYLCASSLQRQGGNEQFFGPGTRLTVL.

This chain uses TRBV11-2 with TRBJ2-3; TRBD2 aligns across 12 bases. J was trimmed by 2 bases and V by 6 bases; bases with no gene match: 6. Germline CDR1 is SGHAT and CDR2 is FQNNGV. The CDR3 has 16 amino acids. The CDR3 loop is CASRLAGGPITDTQYF. CDR3 sequence (DNA): TGTGCCAGCAGGCTAGCGGGGGGGCCGATCACAGATACGCAGTATTTT.

The rearrangement links TRBV9 to TRBJ2-1; D not certain. The V end lost 7 bases, the J end lost 9 bases, and 17 bases lay between the germline ends. The CDR3 is 13 amino acids. CDR1 SGDLS and CDR2 YYNGEE come from the germline V gene. CDR3 DNA sequence: TGTGCCAGCTCCCGCCCCCCCGGTCGTGAGCAGTTCTTC. Protein product: CASSRPPGREQFF.